One T cell receptor beta chain is described in this entry. No antigen is known for it. No base quality values were provided; no much bigger clone lies one nucleotide off. This sample was included in a study of blood T cells in healthy people across ages (dated by TCRdb to about 2015). With regard to the full study: In model experiments, template switching captured about one uniquely barcoded TCR beta cDNA molecule for every two T cells. The study measured age-related changes in TCR beta repertoire diversity using deep sequencing normalized with unique cDNA molecular identifiers. The donors were split into four age groups: young (average about 15 years), middle-aged (roughly 39), aged (more than 55) and long-lived (approximately 80). To avoid experimental bias, donors of different ages were distributed randomly across sequencing lanes. Two additional independent replicas of 1 million unique cDNA reads from the same blood draw were analyzed for two donors (one aged 18 to 30 and one aged 80 or older). The study at large found these results: Total diversity estimates from one million sequenced T cells were considered lower bounds and underestimates. Observed TCR beta diversity per million T cells fell roughly linearly with age, and a significant reduction was already apparent by age approximately 40. The long-lived group showed more naive CD4+ T cells, fewer expanded clones and increased TCR diversity than the aged group, suggesting age selection. Since profiling was done on bulk unsorted PBMCs, naive and antigen-experienced compartments could not be conclusively compared. Donor CMV infection status was unknown, potentially confounding age-related changes in expanded clonotypes. The percentage of naive T cells measured by flow cytometry correlated strongly with observed TCR beta diversity.

CDR1 and CDR2, per the germline V gene, are SGHRS and YFSETQ. The CDR3 covers 15 residues, taking in both the cysteine and the phenylalanine. The read is trimmed to its CDR3 DNA, 45 bases read in frame from base 1. Trimming at the junction amounts to 6 bases on V and 4 bases on J, and the germline ends lie 17 bases apart. The donors were 40 or so Caucasian individuals from Russia, aged roughly 6 to 100 years, who were systemically healthy. About 10 milliliters of peripheral blood were collected from each donor into EDTA-treated Vacutainer tubes. Ficoll-Paque density-gradient centrifugation was used to isolate PBMCs, with at least 7 million obtained per sample. Trizol reagent was used to extract total RNA from the PBMCs, yielding at least 6 micrograms per sample. For every donor, an aliquot of PBMCs went through flow cytometry to measure the percentages of naive CD45RAhigh/CD27high T cells. Receptor libraries were prepared by 5' RACE. TCRdb shows the sequencer as Illumina HiSeq 2500. The second PCR ran for about 7 to 11 cycles and used a J-beta primer mix along with a sample-barcoded 5' primer. Each TCR beta cDNA molecule received a unique molecular identifier from a template-switch 5' adaptor carrying 12 random nucleotides. Each sample yielded at least 2.5 million CDR3-containing paired-end reads. All of the RNA was converted into first-strand cDNA using the Mint cDNA synthesis kit, with a TRBC-specific oligonucleotide serving as the primer. After uracil-DNA glycosylase treatment, a first 18-cycle PCR used universal primers M1SS and BC2_uni_R on all cDNA. The source study handled its data this way. For normalization, 1 million high-quality reads were randomly selected from each sample, with every read carrying a distinct molecular identifier. Instead of being binned into consensus sequences, reads with shared molecular identifiers were discarded. MiTCR, with a Q25 quality threshold and the strictest error-elimination algorithm, was used for CDR3 identification, clonotype clustering and error correction. Lower-bound total TCR beta diversity was estimated with a nonparametric unseen species model using Euler transformation. The public reads were run again by TCRdb, first through fastp at Q25 and then through MiXCR, and only productive beta chains were kept. Every distinct CDR3 protein forms one entry, paired with its most common genes and DNA. The authors' filters were not applied to this entry. Across this sample there are approximately 1.5 million distinct CDR3 sequences, with 35% to 45% seen only once. Of the sample, approximately 4.1% is held by the ten largest clones.

The chain is made from TRBV5-1 and TRBJ2-1; TRBD2 is perhaps the D gene, given 6 matching bases. Sequencing used blood. The sequence came from a woman aged 18-30 years in good health. The DNA reads as follows: TGCGCCAGCATCCTCGGAGGCGGGGAGTACAATGAGCAGTTCTTC. It encodes CASILGGGEYNEQFF.